This T cell receptor beta chain was sequenced in a study of lymphopenia after photon versus proton radiotherapy. Germline CDR1 and CDR2: MNHEY and SVGAGI. With 6 bases removed from V and 0 bases from J, the gap between germline ends came to 15 bases. The CDR3 is 15 amino acids. The protocol was immunoSEQ multiplex PCR, while the TCRdb copy is restricted to in-frame clones and leaves out a portion. The sample carries roughly 58,000 clones, around 90% recorded once. This receptor was obtained from a man older than 75 with esophageal cancer. This chain uses TRBV6-5 with TRBJ2-7, with D possibly being TRBD1 or TRBD2 (5 bases each). This sample comprised peripheral blood, obtained from a patient treated with proton-based radiotherapy. Here the CDR3 reads CASRQSGTVSYEQYF. The CDR3 DNA is TGTGCCAGCAGGCAATCCGGGACGGTCTCCTACGAGCAGTACTTC.